This is a list of T cell receptor beta chains from one sample in a study of blood T cell repertoires in COVID-19. Profiled with immunoSEQ multiplex PCR; TCRdb holds only in-frame clones, not every one. The table includes about 88,000 clones, about 85% detected once. The sequenced sample was peripheral blood. These receptors were taken from a woman in her 70s with acute or convalescent COVID-19. CDR3s include the opening cysteine and the closing phenylalanine or tryptophan. Fields, in order: clone size, J gene, V gene, D gene, CDR3 DNA, CDR3 protein. The D gene is left open where the match is weak. The size field is filled for only some rows; it gives once, few, many or a size class.

size: .; J: TRBJ2-3; V: TRBV7-9; D: .; DNA: TGTGCCAGCAGCCCGGTGACGGGATTCACAGATACGCAGTATTTT; CDR3: CASSPVTGFTDTQYF
size: .; J: TRBJ1-2; V: TRBV5-1; D: TRBD1; DNA: TGCGCCAGCAGCTTGAGGGACAGGGGCTATGGCTACACCTTC; CDR3: CASSLRDRGYGYTF
size: .; J: TRBJ2-1; V: TRBV7-2; D: TRBD2; DNA: TGTGCCAGCAGCTTTAGCCTCCGCGGGGGTTATGAGCAGTTCTTC; CDR3: CASSFSLRGGYEQFF
size: .; J: TRBJ2-2; V: TRBV7-2; D: .; DNA: TGTGCCAGCAGCTTACAGGGGACCGGGGAGCTGTTTTTT; CDR3: CASSLQGTGELFF
size: few; J: TRBJ2-1; V: TRBV7-2; D: TRBD2; DNA: TGTGCCAGCAGCTTTTGGACTAGCGGGCACAATGAGCAGTTCTTC; CDR3: CASSFWTSGHNEQFF
size: .; J: TRBJ2-1; V: TRBV5-4; D: TRBD2; DNA: TGTGCCAGCAGCCCTGGGACTAGCAGGGCAAGAGACTACAATGAGCAGTTCTTC; CDR3: CASSPGTSRARDYNEQFF
size: once; J: TRBJ2-2; V: TRBV2; D: .; DNA: TGTGCCAGCAGCCTACAGACCGGGGAGCTGTTTTTT; CDR3: CASSLQTGELFF
size: .; J: TRBJ1-1; V: TRBV28; D: TRBD1; DNA: TGTGCCAGCAGCCAGGGGGCGGTGAACACTGAAGCTTTCTTT; CDR3: CASSQGAVNTEAFF
size: .; J: TRBJ2-5; V: TRBV4-1; D: .; DNA: TGCGCCAGCAGCCAAGTACAGAACCCGGCCGGGGCCCAGTACTTC; CDR3: CASSQVQNPAGAQYF
size: .; J: TRBJ2-3; V: TRBV7-2; D: TRBD2; DNA: TGTGCCAGCAGCTTAACGAGCGGGAGGGCCGGAGATACGCAGTATTTT; CDR3: CASSLTSGRAGDTQYF
size: .; J: TRBJ2-5; V: TRBV5-4; D: .; DNA: TGTGCCAGCAGCTTGATGGGAGGAGAGACCCAGTACTTC; CDR3: CASSLMGGETQYF
size: .; J: TRBJ2-2; V: TRBV11-2; D: TRBD2; DNA: TGTGCCAGCAGCTTAACCTCTGGGCTAGCGGATAACACCGGGGAGCTGTTTTTT; CDR3: CASSLTSGLADNTGELFF
size: .; J: TRBJ2-5; V: TRBV5-1; D: TRBD2; DNA: TGCGCCAGCAGCTTGGGTCCCTTGGGAGGGAGAGGAGAGACCCAGTACTTC; CDR3: CASSLGPLGGRGETQYF
size: .; J: TRBJ1-2; V: TRBV29-1; D: TRBD1; DNA: TGCAGCGCTGGACAGGATACCTATGGCTACACCTTC; CDR3: CSAGQDTYGYTF
size: .; J: TRBJ1-6; V: TRBV28; D: TRBD1; DNA: TGTGCCAGCAGGATCGCCGGACAGGGCTATTCACCCCTCCACTTT; CDR3: CASRIAGQGYSPLHF
size: .; J: TRBJ2-3; V: TRBV12-3/TRBV12-4; D: .; DNA: TGTGCCAGCAGTTTCAGGGGTACTGATACGCAGTATTTT; CDR3: CASSFRGTDTQYF
size: .; J: TRBJ2-5; V: TRBV11-2; D: .; DNA: TGTGCCAGCAGCCGCGGAGACCAAGAGACCCAGTACTTC; CDR3: CASSRGDQETQYF
size: .; J: TRBJ2-6; V: TRBV2; D: .; DNA: TGTGCCAGCAGTGTCAGGGGTTCTGGGGCCAACGTCCTGACTTTC; CDR3: CASSVRGSGANVLTF
size: .; J: TRBJ2-2; V: TRBV5-1; D: .; DNA: TGCGCCAGCAGTTACACCGACAGGGGTCTAGCGGGAAGGGGTGCCGGGGAGCTGTTTTTT; CDR3: CASSYTDRGLAGRGAGELFF
size: .; J: TRBJ2-2; V: TRBV6-5; D: .; DNA: TGTGCCAGCAGTTACCTCCGGGGCACCGGGGAGCTGTTTTTT; CDR3: CASSYLRGTGELFF
size: .; J: TRBJ2-1; V: TRBV19; D: .; DNA: TGTGCCAGTAGTAGAAAAGGGGTTCGCAATGAGCAGTTCTTC; CDR3: CASSRKGVRNEQFF
size: once; J: TRBJ2-3; V: TRBV7-2; D: TRBD2; DNA: TGTGCCAGCAGCTTAGTGTCTAGCGGGAGATACACAGATACGCAGTATTTT; CDR3: CASSLVSSGRYTDTQYF
size: .; J: TRBJ2-1; V: TRBV27; D: TRBD2; DNA: TGTGCCAGCAGTCAGACTAGCGGGATGTATAGCGATGAGCAGTTCTTC; CDR3: CASSQTSGMYSDEQFF
size: .; J: TRBJ2-5; V: TRBV5-8; D: .; DNA: TGTGCCAGCAGCCCTCGGGGTTGGACCCAGTACTTC; CDR3: CASSPRGWTQYF
size: .; J: TRBJ2-1; V: TRBV18; D: TRBD2; DNA: TGTGCCAGCTCACCACCTGCCGGGAGGGATGAGCAGTTCTTC; CDR3: CASSPPAGRDEQFF
size: .; J: TRBJ2-2; V: TRBV2; D: TRBD2; DNA: TGTGCCAGCAGTGAAACTAGCGGGGGGATCGGGGAGCTGTTTTTT; CDR3: CASSETSGGIGELFF